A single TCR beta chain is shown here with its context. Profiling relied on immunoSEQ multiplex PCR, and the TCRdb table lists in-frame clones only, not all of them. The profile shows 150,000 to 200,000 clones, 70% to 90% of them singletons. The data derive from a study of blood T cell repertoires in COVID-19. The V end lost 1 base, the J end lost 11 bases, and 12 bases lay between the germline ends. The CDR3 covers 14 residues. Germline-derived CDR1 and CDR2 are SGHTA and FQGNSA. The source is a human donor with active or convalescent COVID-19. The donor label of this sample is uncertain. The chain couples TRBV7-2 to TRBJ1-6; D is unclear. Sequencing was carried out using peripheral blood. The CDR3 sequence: CASSLVEGRAPLHF. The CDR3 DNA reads TGTGCCAGCAGCTTAGTGGAGGGTCGGGCACCCCTCCACTTT.